The text below deals with one T cell receptor beta chain. Its antigen remains unknown. These data come from a study of cytomegalovirus exposure and HLA in healthy donors. The donors were in the approximately 110-subject validation cohort; that cohort was separate from the roughly 700-subject first cohort. CDR1 and CDR2 from the germline V gene are MNHEY and SMNVEV (reference sequence). This CDR3 spans 15 amino acids. V lost 4 bases, J lost 3 bases, and 5 bases stayed unmatched. Broader study findings: Cytomegalovirus status was reportedly diagnosed by the classifier with high sensitivity and specificity. The dataset shows that most TCR sequences were rare, while some public TCRs occurred in many donors. Specific recognition of CMV antigens was confirmed in vitro for a few chains (all CMV-associated).

Sequencing used immunoSEQ multiplex PCR; TCRdb keeps in-frame clones, though not all of them. The table has 65,000 to 80,000 clones, 90% to 95% seen once; the top ten hold 1.5% to 2%. The chain has TRBV27 and TRBJ2-2; 7 bases align to TRBD2. Sequenced sample: PBMCs. This clonotype was sampled from a woman younger than 35 in good health and CMV-seropositive. This chain's CDR3 is CASSSGLPYTGELFF. For the CDR3, the DNA is TGTGCCAGCAGTTCGGGACTACCTTACACCGGGGAGCTGTTTTTT.